The clone carrying this TCR beta chain was counted only a few times. Its target is not known. This specimen belongs to a study of CD8 T cells in ankylosing spondylitis. Regarding the study as a whole: Disease-linked clones reportedly showed significant enrichment in matched ankylosing spondylitis synovial fluid. Before this, some motif variants had been reported in reactive arthritis synovial fluid and blood. In ankylosing spondylitis blood, a motif of seven or eight highly homologous TCR beta variants appeared characteristic.

In making TCR beta libraries, quantitative 5'-RACE with molecular barcodes was used. Each CDR3 protein gets one entry after TCRdb re-called the 5' RACE reads with MiXCR. The table lists some 300,000 distinct CDR3 sequences, around 21% of them singletons. Germline V lookup: CDR1 SQVTM, CDR2 ANQGSEA. The CDR3 extends over 11 amino acids. V dropped 1 base and J dropped 13 bases, with 10 bases sitting between them. The sample taken for sequencing was blood, either unsorted or a sorted T cell fraction (not recorded which). The TCR sequence derives from a female donor with ankylosing spondylitis or in good health (not recorded which). The chain has TRBV29-1 and TRBJ2-2; D possibly uses TRBD1 or TRBD2 (6 bases each). CDR3 coding DNA: TGCAGCGTTGAAGTGGGGGGCGGGCTGTTTTTT. This sequence encodes CSVEVGGGLFF.